These 29 T cell receptor beta chains were sequenced from one sample in a study of memory CD4+ T cells and cytomegalovirus serostatus. Using immunoSEQ multiplex PCR, the repertoire was profiled, and TCRdb retains in-frame clones only, with some absent. The table has 27,000 or so clones, about 80% seen once. The sort gate was single viable CD3+CD4+CD8-CD45RO+ cells for memory CD4+ T cells. The specimen was memory CD4+ T cells from blood. Receptors were obtained from an adult in good health and CMV-seronegative.

V gene TRBV7-2 combines with J gene TRBJ2-2, with 9 bases fitting TRBD1. The V segment lost 8 bases and the J segment 5 bases; nucleotides outside the gene matches: 6. From germline, CDR1 is SGHTA and CDR2 FQGNSA. The CDR3 consists of 14 residues. CDR3 sequence reads: CASRRQGVTGELFF. CDR3 nucleotides: TGTGCCAGCCGACGACAGGGGGTGACCGGGGAGCTGTTTTTT.

The CDR3 reads CASSRSGTGGQETQYF. Written as DNA, the CDR3 is TGTGCCAGCAGTCGTTCCGGGACAGGGGGACAAGAGACCCAGTACTTC. The V gene is TRBV28, the J gene TRBJ2-5; 11 nucleotides match TRBD1. V was clipped by 5 bases and J by 2 bases; unmatched bases: 7. Germline V CDR1 and CDR2: MDHEN, SYDVKM. There are 16 residues in the CDR3.

The J gene is TRBJ1-1, the V gene TRBV14; D is unresolved. Per the germline V gene, CDR1 is SGHDN and CDR2 is FVKESK. The V gene lost 4 bases and the J gene lost 2 bases, with 8 bases spanning the gap. The length of the CDR3 is 13 residues. The CDR3 loop reads CASSRTSNTEAFF. The CDR3 DNA sequence: TGTGCCAGCAGCCGAACCTCAAACACTGAAGCTTTCTTT.

The chain joins TRBV5-6 to TRBJ2-5; weak D call: TRBD1 (6 bases). CDR3 length: 11 residues. Germline V gene lookup returns CDR1 SGHDT and CDR2 YYEEEE. Trimming removed 4 bases from V and 5 bases from J, with 6 bases in between. In nucleotides, the CDR3 is TGTGCCAGCAGCAGGGGGGAGACCCAGTACTTC. Translating it yields CASSRGETQYF.

The rearrangement links TRBV2 to TRBJ2-7; the D gene is possibly TRBD2 (6 bases). Deletions cut 3 bases from V and 3 bases from J, with 21 bases between. Germline V lookup: CDR1 SNHLY, CDR2 FYNNEI. This CDR3 has 17 amino acids. This CDR3 reads CASSDLRAGRTYYEQYF. The DNA for the CDR3 is TGTGCCAGCAGTGACCTTCGGGCGGGACGGACTTACTACGAGCAGTACTTC.

This rearrangement joins TRBV30 to TRBJ2-2; D gene uncertain. Looked up from germline, CDR1 is GTSNPN and CDR2 is SVGIG (reference sequence). The V and J ends lost 0 bases and 3 bases respectively, with 11 bases between them. The CDR3 covers 15 residues. In nucleotides, the CDR3 is TGTGCCTGGAGTGTACGGGTAGGGCACACCGGGGAGCTGTTTTTT. It codes for CAWSVRVGHTGELFF.

The chain links TRBV4-3 to TRBJ2-7; 8 bases line up with TRBD1. The J segment lost 0 bases and the V segment lost 1 base, leaving 2 bases of the junction unmatched. Looked up from germline, CDR1 is LGHNA and CDR2 is YSLEER. There are 15 residues in the CDR3. The chain's CDR3 is CASSQVTGDSYEQYF. In nucleotides, the CDR3 is TGCGCCAGCAGCCAAGTGACAGGGGACTCCTACGAGCAGTACTTC.

The chain links TRBV6-5 to TRBJ1-1; D is uncertain. The length of the CDR3 is 13 residues. Trimming removed 3 bases at V and 5 bases at J, with 10 bases between. Per germline, CDR1 MNHEY and CDR2 SVGAGI. The CDR3 DNA reads as TGTGCCAGCAGTTATAATATGAGGACTGAAGCTTTCTTT. It specifies CASSYNMRTEAFF.

The chain carries TRBV11-1 and TRBJ2-7, with a weak D call TRBD2 (5 bases). Germline assignment: CDR1 SGHAT and CDR2 FQDESV (reference sequence). The CDR3 totals 13 residues. Trimming took 2 bases from V and 5 from J, leaving 10 bases between them. The CDR3 sequence is CASSLRLEDEQYF. In nucleotides, the CDR3 is TGTGCCAGCAGCTTACGCCTGGAGGACGAGCAGTACTTC.

The chain has TRBV5-1 and TRBJ2-1; D is perhaps TRBD1 or TRBD2 (5 bases each). Germline values: CDR1 SGHRS, CDR2 YFSETQ. This CDR3 has 12 residues. V gave up 0 bases and J gave up 7 bases, with 5 bases separating them. CDR3 nucleotides: TGCGCCAGCAGCTTGGGGGGGAATGAGCAGTTCTTC. It encodes CASSLGGNEQFF.

CDR3 coding DNA: TGTGCCACCAGCAGAGTCAGGGGGACTATATTGAACACTGAAGCTTTCTTT. Protein: CATSRVRGTILNTEAFF. The J gene is TRBJ1-1, the V gene TRBV15; 7 positions agree with TRBD1. The CDR3 loop spans 17 amino acids. Germline V gene data show CDR1 as LNHNV and CDR2 as YYDKDF (reference sequence). V shed 1 base and J 0 bases; nucleotides not matched to a gene: 8.

This clone occurred once. The V and J genes are TRBV28 and TRBJ2-7; possibly TRBD1 for D (6 bases). There are 16 residues in the CDR3. Germline lookup yields CDR1 MDHEN and CDR2 SYDVKM. The V and J ends lost 5 bases and 5 bases respectively, with 22 bases between them. In DNA form, the CDR3 reads TGTGCCAGCAGTCGGCCGCGGCAGGCAGGGGCTAACGAGCAGTACTTC. Protein sequence: CASSRPRQAGANEQYF.

The CDR3: CASSWGNSYSTDTQYF. CDR3 in DNA: TGTGCCAGCAGTTGGGGGAACTCCTATAGCACAGATACGCAGTATTTT. The V gene is TRBV6-6, the J gene TRBJ2-3, with D perhaps assigned TRBD1 or TRBD2 (5 bases each). The germline gives CDR1 MNHNY, CDR2 SVGAGI (reference sequence). The CDR3 spans 16 residues. Deletions cut 4 bases from V and 0 bases from J, with 14 bases between.

The rearrangement uses TRBV19 and TRBJ2-7; no firm D call. Looked up from germline, CDR1 is LNHDA and CDR2 is SQIVND (reference sequence). This CDR3 has 17 residues. Trimming left V 5 bases short and J 0 bases short, with 20 bases between. CDR3 nucleotides: TGTGCCAGTAGTCCCGTTCGCCAAAGGAAGAACTCCTACGAGCAGTACTTC. It translates to CASSPVRQRKNSYEQYF.

The chain has TRBV6-1 and TRBJ2-1; D possibly corresponds to TRBD2 (6 bases). The V end was cut by 3 bases, the J end by 6 bases, with 9 bases between. Germline V gene data show CDR1 as MNHNS and CDR2 as SASEGT. This CDR3 is built from 13 residues. The CDR3 nucleotides read TGTGCCAGCAGTGATAGGGGACTCAATGAGCAGTTCTTC. Protein product: CASSDRGLNEQFF.

This chain uses TRBV28 with TRBJ1-2, with D maybe TRBD1 (6 bases). From germline, CDR1 is MDHEN and CDR2 SYDVKM. Trimming stripped 8 bases from V and 5 bases from J, with 12 bases between. This CDR3 has 12 amino acids. The CDR3 reads CASSRRGYGYTF. The CDR3 DNA follows: TGTGCCAGCTCCCGGAGGGGGTATGGCTACACCTTC.

V is TRBV6-5 and J is TRBJ2-1; 7 nucleotides agree with TRBD1. The CDR3 extends over 14 amino acids. Trimming at V came to 4 bases and at J to 4 bases, leaving 4 bases not matched to a gene. CDR1 and CDR2 from the germline V gene are MNHEY and SVGAGI. In DNA, the CDR3 is TGTGCCAGCAGTTCCCCGGACAGGTACAATGAGCAGTTCTTC. Its protein product is CASSSPDRYNEQFF.

The chain has TRBV29-1 and TRBJ2-2, with 7 bases identical to TRBD1. The germline gives CDR1 SQVTM, CDR2 ANQGSEA. The junction had 5 bases not matched to a gene; V was cut back by 7 bases and J by 0 bases. The CDR3 has 14 residues. DNA of the CDR3: TGCAGCGCCCCGGGACAGTCGAACACCGGGGAGCTGTTTTTT. It is translated as CSAPGQSNTGELFF.

The rearrangement joins TRBV28 to TRBJ2-7; the D is unclear. The CDR3 runs 14 residues. Germline CDR1 is MDHEN and CDR2 is SYDVKM. V lost 7 bases and J 0 bases, leaving 13 bases between the germline ends. CDR3: CASTLTPHSYEQYF. The CDR3 DNA is TGTGCCAGCACCTTGACACCTCACTCCTACGAGCAGTACTTC.

The chain links TRBV27 to TRBJ2-1; 13 bases map to TRBD2. The CDR3 length is 16 residues. CDR1 is MNHEY and CDR2 is SMNVEV in the germline V gene (reference sequence). Unmatched junction bases numbered 6, after V lost 4 bases and J lost 6 bases. The DNA for the CDR3 is TGTGCCAGCAGTTCCTCCGGGACTAGCGGGATCAATGAGCAGTTCTTC. This codes for CASSSSGTSGINEQFF.

The chain links TRBV15 to TRBJ1-4; D uncertain. The V gene lost 0 bases and the J gene lost 4 bases, with 6 bases spanning the gap. Germline values: CDR1 LNHNV, CDR2 YYDKDF (reference sequence). The CDR3 spans 14 residues. The CDR3 is CATSRDGGNEKLFF. The CDR3 DNA follows: TGTGCCACCAGCAGAGATGGCGGTAATGAAAAACTGTTTTTT.

This chain links TRBV27 with TRBJ1-1, with no clear D. Germline V gene lookup returns CDR1 MNHEY and CDR2 SMNVEV (reference sequence). Trimming took off 4 bases at V and 13 bases at J, with 19 bases between the two ends. The CDR3 spans 13 residues. CDR3 sequence: CASSSTPVGPRFF. The CDR3 DNA reads TGTGCCAGCAGTTCCACCCCCGTGGGCCCTCGTTTCTTT.

The gene calls are TRBV7-9 and TRBJ1-5; D not resolved. Germline V gives CDR1 SEHNR, CDR2 FQNEAQ (reference sequence). This CDR3 comprises 13 residues. V shed 5 bases and J shed 0 bases, with 5 bases lying between them. The CDR3 protein is CASSGGSNQPQHF. The CDR3 bases are TGTGCCAGCAGCGGCGGTAGCAATCAGCCCCAGCATTTT. Full variable domain (remainder filled in from reference TRBV7-9 and TRBJ1-5): DTGVSQNPRHKITKRGQNVTFRCDPISEHNRLYWYRQTLGQGPEFLTYFQNEAQLEKSRLLSDRFSAERPKGSFSTLEIQRTEQGDSAMYLCASSGGSNQPQHFGDGTRLSIL.

This clone is a singleton in its sample. The rearrangement links TRBV7-2 to TRBJ2-1, with D possibly being TRBD1 (5 bases). Germline values: CDR1 SGHTA, CDR2 FQGNSA. The CDR3 sequence is 13 residues long. V gave up 5 bases and J gave up 2 bases, with 7 bases separating them. CDR3 in DNA: TGTGCCAGCAGCACAGGAACCTACAATGAGCAGTTCTTC. Its protein is CASSTGTYNEQFF.

The chain uses TRBV5-1 and TRBJ2-1; 10 positions agree with TRBD1. V trimming: 4 bases; J trimming: 0 bases; junction bases outside the gene matches: 4. Per germline, CDR1 SGHRS and CDR2 YFSETQ. This CDR3 spans 16 amino acids. For the CDR3, the DNA is TGCGCCAGCAGCACGGGACAGGGGACCTCCTACAATGAGCAGTTCTTC. This encodes CASSTGQGTSYNEQFF.

The genes are TRBV7-2 and TRBJ1-5, with 10 bases fitting TRBD1. The CDR3 has 15 amino acids. The V gene's germline CDR1 is SGHTA and CDR2 FQGNSA. Trimming cost V 4 bases and J 5 bases; bases outside gene matches: 5. The CDR3 bases are TGTGCCAGCAGCTACCGACAGGGGGCTGATCAGCCCCAGCATTTT. Its translation is CASSYRQGADQPQHF.

This clone was picked up a small number of times. The V call is TRBV7-2, the J call TRBJ1-5; 7 positions agree with TRBD1. J lost 7 bases, V lost 5 bases, and 8 bases had no gene match. The CDR3 sequence is 14 residues long. The germline gives CDR1 SGHTA, CDR2 FQGNSA. In DNA, the CDR3 is TGTGCCAGCAGCAACCGGGACAGAGGACAGCCCCAGCATTTT. Its protein is CASSNRDRGQPQHF.

This clone was counted only a few times. The chain uses TRBV7-2 and TRBJ1-5; no definite D call. The CDR3 runs to 13 residues. Deletions cut 1 base from V and 3 bases from J, with 4 bases between. Germline assignment: CDR1 SGHTA and CDR2 FQGNSA. The CDR3 protein is CASSLVNNQPQHF. The CDR3 nucleotides are TGTGCCAGCAGCTTAGTAAACAATCAGCCCCAGCATTTT.

The chain combines TRBV6-1 with TRBJ2-5, with D uncertain. This CDR3 comprises 13 residues. Between the trimmed V and J ends, which lost 3 bases and 1 base, there was a span of 6 bases. Germline CDR1 MNHNS, CDR2 SASEGT. CDR3 sequence reads: CASSDSFQETQYF. The CDR3 region has the DNA TGTGCCAGCAGTGACAGCTTCCAAGAGACCCAGTACTTC.